The 13 T cell receptor beta chains below all came from one sample that was sequenced in a study of vaccination effects on CD4 cells after COVID-19. Their recognized antigens are unknown. Clones were read by immunoSEQ multiplex PCR, and TCRdb kept only the in-frame ones, dropping some. There are fewer than 60,000 clones in the sample; around four fifths occur only once, and roughly 4.2% lies in the top ten. On day 10 of culture, CD4+ T cells were separated out. Participants each got two BNT162b2 or mRNA-1273 vaccine doses. Sequences were derived from CD4+ T cells from PBMCs cultured without peptide, sampled after COVID-19 vaccination. These TCRs come from a human donor who received a COVID-19 vaccine.

The rearrangement joins TRBV5-5 to TRBJ1-1; the D is unclear. This CDR3 has 15 amino acids. V lost 2 bases and J 0 bases, leaving 11 bases between the germline ends. The germline V gene encodes CDR1 SGHKS and CDR2 YYEKEE (reference sequence). Written as DNA, the CDR3 is TGTGCCAGCAGCTTCCTCCCGGGGTTGAACACTGAAGCTTTCTTT. Residues: CASSFLPGLNTEAFF.

This chain uses TRBV7-3 with TRBJ2-5, with D perhaps being TRBD1 or TRBD2 (5 bases each). The CDR3 has 12 amino acids. Germline loops: CDR1 SGHTA, CDR2 FQGTGA. V was trimmed by 5 bases and J by 7 bases, leaving 11 bases between them. This CDR3 reads CASSLDGGTQYF. CDR3 bases: TGTGCCAGCAGCCTAGATGGGGGGACCCAGTACTTC.

The chain employs TRBV28 and TRBJ1-5, with 7 bases aligning to TRBD1. The CDR3 has 14 residues. From germline, CDR1 is MDHEN and CDR2 SYDVKM. Trimming removed 6 bases from V and 4 bases from J; junction bases left unmatched: 6. The CDR3 reads CASRSGQPNQPQHF. DNA for the CDR3: TGTGCCAGCAGGTCGGGACAGCCTAATCAGCCCCAGCATTTT.

This clone was seen a handful of times. The rearrangement joins TRBV2 to TRBJ1-2, with D possibly matching TRBD1 (5 bases). V dropped 5 bases and J dropped 1 base, with 8 bases sitting between them. CDR1 is SNHLY and CDR2 is FYNNEI in the germline V gene. The CDR3 extends over 13 amino acids. CDR3 protein: CASSRDSNYGYTF. As DNA, the CDR3 is TGTGCCAGCAGTCGCGACAGTAACTATGGCTACACCTTC. Looking up the rest from reference TRBV2 and TRBJ1-2 gives the full variable domain: EPEVTQTPSHQVTQMGQEVILRCVPISNHLYFYWYRQILGQKVEFLVSFYNNEISEKSEIFDDQFSVERPDGSNFTLKIRSTKLEDSAMYFCASSRDSNYGYTFGSGTRLTVV.

The CDR3 is CASSGRLNTEAFF. Written as DNA, the CDR3 is TGTGCCAGCAGTGGACGGTTGAACACTGAAGCTTTCTTT. V is TRBV6-2 or TRBV6-3 and J is TRBJ1-1; D is unresolved. From germline, CDR1 is MNHEY and CDR2 SVGEGT. This CDR3 comprises 13 residues. V was clipped by 5 bases and J by 0 bases, with 7 bases between them.

The CDR3 here is CASSVPGQGFATNEKLFF. The CDR3 DNA sequence: TGTGCCAGCAGTGTCCCGGGACAGGGGTTTGCAACTAATGAAAAACTGTTTTTT. The chain recombines TRBV28 with TRBJ1-4; 10 bases map to TRBD1. Germline lookup yields CDR1 MDHEN and CDR2 SYDVKM. V gave up 5 bases and J gave up 0 bases; unmatched junction bases: 9. The CDR3 is made up of 18 amino acids.

The rearrangement uses TRBV19 and TRBJ1-5; D might be TRBD1 (5 bases). This CDR3 has 15 residues. Germline values: CDR1 LNHDA, CDR2 SQIVND (reference sequence). Trimming left V 5 bases short and J 5 bases short, with 16 bases between. The CDR3 sequence is CASSPSPRVHQPQHF. DNA of the CDR3: TGTGCCAGTAGTCCCAGTCCCAGGGTCCATCAGCCCCAGCATTTT.

This sequence joins TRBV11-3 and TRBJ2-2; unclear D gene. The CDR3 sequence is 13 residues long. Trimming took 0 bases from V and 13 from J, leaving 12 bases between them. Germline CDR1 and CDR2: SGHNT and YENEEA. In DNA form, the CDR3 reads TGTGCCAGCAGCTTAGATGGCGTTGGCGCGCTGTTTTTT. Protein sequence: CASSLDGVGALFF.

The V and J genes are TRBV10-3 and TRBJ2-1, with D perhaps given as TRBD1 or TRBD2 (5 bases each). Trimming removed 2 bases at V and 5 bases at J, with 13 bases between. The CDR3 runs to 15 residues. Germline V gives CDR1 ENHRY, CDR2 SYGVKD. The CDR3 DNA is TGTGCCATCAGTGAGGGGGGTACTACCCACAATGAGCAGTTCTTC. It codes for CAISEGGTTHNEQFF.

This clone came up a few times. This sequence joins TRBV2 and TRBJ2-7; no firm D call. Per germline, CDR1 SNHLY and CDR2 FYNNEI. This CDR3 is built from 11 residues. The V gene lost 1 base and the J gene lost 4 bases, with 2 bases spanning the gap. The CDR3 spells CASSEGYEQYF. CDR3 DNA: TGTGCCAGCAGTGAAGGGTACGAGCAGTACTTC.

V usage is TRBV5-4 and J usage is TRBJ1-1; D may be TRBD1 (6 bases). Germline loops: CDR1 SGHNT, CDR2 YYREEE (reference sequence). The CDR3 is 15 amino acids. Trimming left V 6 bases short and J 0 bases short, with 15 bases between. The CDR3 coding sequence is TGTGCCAGCACCCGACAGGCCGGTTTGAACACTGAAGCTTTCTTT. It specifies CASTRQAGLNTEAFF.

The chain couples TRBV18 to TRBJ2-6, with D possibly being TRBD1 (7 bases). V was pared by 3 bases and J by 0 bases, with 15 bases between. The CDR3 is made up of 18 amino acids. From germline, CDR1 is KGHSH and CDR2 LQKENI. The CDR3 loop is CASSPRRQGGSGANVLTF. The CDR3, as DNA: TGTGCCAGCTCACCTAGGCGACAGGGAGGCTCTGGGGCCAACGTCCTGACTTTC.

The V gene is TRBV7-9, the J gene TRBJ2-7; 7 bases line up with TRBD2. The CDR3 covers 14 residues. Per germline, CDR1 SEHNR and CDR2 FQNEAQ (reference sequence). Unmatched junction bases numbered 10, after V lost 5 bases and J lost 6 bases. The DNA for the CDR3 is TGTGCCAGCAGCACCCCTGCGGGGGTGGGCGAGCAGTACTTC. Amino acid sequence: CASSTPAGVGEQYF. The full variable domain, in which reference TRBV7-9 and TRBJ2-7 provide the parts outside the CDR3, is DTGVSQNPRHKITKRGQNVTFRCDPISEHNRLYWYRQTLGQGPEFLTYFQNEAQLEKSRLLSDRFSAERPKGSFSTLEIQRTEQGDSAMYLCASSTPAGVGEQYFGPGTRLTVT.